This T cell receptor (beta chain) was sequenced during a study of T cell clonotyping in hematopoietic cell transplantation (dated by TCRdb to the early 2020s). Some background on the complete study: In the study, more than 120 blood samples were gathered from approximately 33 consecutive transplant recipients and their related donors. Recruitment of patients was conducted between late 2015 and January 2017, and follow-up was continued until late 2020 or death.

With respect to this clone: Its specific antigen is unknown. Base qualities are not provided; no much larger clone lies one nucleotide away.

General study outcomes and caveats: Recipient TCR diversity fell after transplant, with pathologically expanded clonotypes rising progressively from day 30 to day 180. Only a small fraction of recipient repertoires overlapped donor repertoires, with over 95% appearing de novo at the given depth. The sample size was limited, and CD4 and CD8 repertoire contributions could not be separated because cells were not sorted. Broader posttransplant TCR repertoire diversity was predicted by donor and pretransplant recipient Inverse Simpson Index values.

With the immunoSEQ assay, which is a bias-controlled multiplex PCR relying on V- and J-specific primers, TCR beta CDR3 regions were amplified from genomic DNA. A second PCR step added a proprietary barcode and Illumina adapter sequences to the CDR3 amplicons. An Illumina MiSeq instrument was used for sequencing of the CDR3 libraries. Per the source publication's procedure: immunoSEQ Analyzer 3.0 was used for export and quality control, with R Bioconductor and Immunarch used for downstream analyses. Only productive rearrangements in the normalized downsampled data set went into calculating the repertoire metrics. In the normalized cohort, clonotypes with more than 5 templates were defined as pathologically expanded. The Inverse Simpson Index was used to measure repertoire diversity. To capture all clonotypes, the CMV-specificity analyses were run on the non-normalized data set. The immuneACCESS repertoire file appears here via TCRdb, limited to in-frame rearrangements. These files lack a portion of the clones; in checked studies, under half of the deficit traces to unresolved V genes, and the cause of the others is not known. From that table come the V and J calls and clone size; the DNA was used to work out D and trimming. The sample records about 16,000 clones, 70% to 75% of which are singletons. The ten largest clonotypes hold about 9.3% of the sample.

Blood samples for TCR beta sequencing were given by related transplant donors. Nuclei Lysis Solution was used to extract genomic DNA from fresh or cryopreserved unfractionated peripheral blood mononuclear cells. Source material: peripheral blood mononuclear cells. This TCR was sampled from a woman aged 55-75 years in good health. Some clones in this sample may be carry-over from other donors' samples.

The sequence in DNA is TGTGCCTGGAGTTATGAAGGGGGTATCAAGGTGGAGCAGTACTTC. It encodes CAWSYEGGIKVEQYF. The sequence joins TRBV30 to TRBJ2-7; TRBD1 is a weak D gene call, 6 bases matching. The CDR3 has 15 amino acids, counting the end cysteine and phenylalanine. Only the CDR3 part of the read is kept: 45 bases, read in frame from the first base. Reading the germline V gene (reference sequence) gives CDR1 GTSNPN and CDR2 SVGIG. At the junction V is shortened by 2 bases and J by 7 bases, with 21 bases in between.